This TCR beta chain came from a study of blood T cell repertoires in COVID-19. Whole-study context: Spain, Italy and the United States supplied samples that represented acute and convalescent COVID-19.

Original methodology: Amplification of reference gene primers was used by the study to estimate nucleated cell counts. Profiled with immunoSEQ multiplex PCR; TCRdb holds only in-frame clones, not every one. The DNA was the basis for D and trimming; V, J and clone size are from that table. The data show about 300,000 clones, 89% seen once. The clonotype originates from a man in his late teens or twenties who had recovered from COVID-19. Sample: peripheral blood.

The CDR3: CASREQGSSYNSPLHF. The CDR3 DNA is TGTGCCAGCAGAGAACAGGGGAGCTCCTATAATTCACCCCTCCACTTT. The rearrangement joins TRBV2 to TRBJ1-6; 7 bases align to TRBD1. The CDR3 has 16 amino acids. The germline gives CDR1 SNHLY, CDR2 FYNNEI. V shed 6 bases and J 0 bases; nucleotides not matched to a gene: 5.